This T cell receptor (beta chain) was identified during a study of T cell changes during pregnancy in multiple sclerosis. The data were produced by immunoSEQ multiplex PCR, yet TCRdb's version contains in-frame clones alone and is incomplete. The sample has tens of thousands of clones, around 94% seen once. The source was peripheral blood, collected after pregnancy. This receptor was obtained from a female donor with multiple sclerosis, enrolled in a pregnancy study.

CDR3 nucleotide sequence: TGTGCCAGCAGTGGGGGTCGGGGATTAGCCAAAAACATTCAGTACTTC. Protein sequence: CASSGGRGLAKNIQYF. The genes are TRBV2 and TRBJ2-4, with TRBD2 as a possible D gene (5 bases). The germline CDR1 and CDR2 sequences are SNHLY and FYNNEI. There are 16 residues in the CDR3. V was shortened by 4 bases and J by 0 bases, with 13 bases between the two germline ends.